The 20 T cell receptor beta chains below all came from one sample that was sequenced in a study of resident and recirculating memory T cells in vitiligo. Method: immunoSEQ multiplex PCR; TCRdb's copy keeps in-frame clones and lacks some. The sample yields some 70,000 clones, 90% to 95% seen once. What was sequenced was blood. Receptors were obtained from a male donor with vitiligo.

The CDR3: CASNRYDRDNEKLFF. As DNA, the CDR3 is TGTGCCAGCAACCGATACGACAGGGATAATGAAAAACTGTTTTTT. J is TRBJ1-4 and V is TRBV7-9; TRBD1 aligns across 7 bases. V lost 7 bases, J lost 4 bases, and 9 bases stayed unmatched. This CDR3 comprises 15 residues. Germline CDR1 SEHNR, CDR2 FQNEAQ (reference sequence).

The CDR3 DNA follows: TGCGCCAGCAGCCCTTCGGAGCAAGAGACCCAGTACTTC. Translating gives CASSPSEQETQYF. This rearrangement joins TRBV5-1 to TRBJ2-5, with unresolved D. CDR3 length: 13 amino acids. V was cut by 4 bases and J by 2 bases, with 9 bases left in between. CDR1 SGHRS and CDR2 YFSETQ come from the germline V gene.

This sequence joins TRBV5-1 and TRBJ1-1; 7 bases agree with TRBD1. Trimming took 2 bases from V and 2 from J; bases not matched to a gene: 3. Germline values: CDR1 SGHRS, CDR2 YFSETQ. The CDR3 sequence is 14 residues long. CDR3: CASSLQGPNTEAFF. The CDR3 DNA is TGCGCCAGCAGCTTACAGGGGCCTAACACTGAAGCTTTCTTT.

This clone was seen just once. V usage is TRBV6-5 and J usage is TRBJ1-6, with D tentatively TRBD1 (5 bases). V lost 6 bases and J 4 bases, leaving 13 bases between the germline ends. Germline V gene sequence: CDR1 MNHEY, CDR2 SVGAGI. CDR3 size: 15 residues. In DNA form, the CDR3 reads TGTGCCAGCAGCACAGCCGGGGGGTATAATTCACCCCTCCACTTT. Translation gives CASSTAGGYNSPLHF.

This chain links TRBV4-3 with TRBJ1-1, with a possible D match to TRBD1 (5 bases). This CDR3 has 17 amino acids. CDR1 and CDR2 (germline): LGHNA, YSLEER. V lost 1 base and J 0 bases, leaving 15 bases between the germline ends. The DNA for the CDR3 is TGCGCCAGCAGCCAAGGCCACACAGGCCCCATGAACACTGAAGCTTTCTTT. This encodes CASSQGHTGPMNTEAFF.

The rearrangement joins TRBV18 to TRBJ2-6; possible D gene TRBD1, 6 bases. Germline loops: CDR1 KGHSH, CDR2 LQKENI. CDR3 length equals 18 residues. Trimming removed 2 bases at V and 0 bases at J, with 14 bases between. CDR3 bases: TGTGCCAGCTCACCAGGGACATCTCCTAGCTCTGGGGCCAACGTCCTGACTTTC. Translated: CASSPGTSPSSGANVLTF.

This clone was observed once. The chain joins TRBV5-4 to TRBJ1-6, with D perhaps TRBD1 (5 bases). Germline values: CDR1 SGHNT, CDR2 YYREEE (reference sequence). V dropped 0 bases and J dropped 9 bases, with 10 bases sitting between them. This CDR3 has 14 amino acids. In DNA form, the CDR3 reads TGTGCCAGCAGCTTGGACAGGTCCGCTTCACCCCTCCACTTT. Amino acids: CASSLDRSASPLHF.

V is TRBV30 and J is TRBJ2-7, with a tentative D call TRBD2 (5 bases). The length of the CDR3 is 14 residues. Germline V gives CDR1 GTSNPN, CDR2 SVGIG (reference sequence). V dropped 2 bases and J dropped 3 bases, with 14 bases sitting between them. As DNA, the CDR3 is TGTGCCTGGAGTAATACTAGGACGGGCTACGAGCAGTACTTC. Translated, it gives CAWSNTRTGYEQYF.

The V call is TRBV7-2, the J call TRBJ2-3, with TRBD1 as a possible D gene (6 bases). CDR1 and CDR2 from the germline V gene are SGHTA and FQGNSA. This CDR3 comprises 15 residues. V was cut by 3 bases and J by 3 bases, with 13 bases left in between. CDR3 sequence: CASSFPVGATDTQYF. The CDR3 DNA reads TGTGCCAGCAGCTTCCCGGTGGGGGCGACAGATACGCAGTATTTT.

The rearrangement links TRBV6-6 to TRBJ1-4; 8 nucleotides align to TRBD1. CDR1 is MNHNY, CDR2 SVGAGI, per germline (reference sequence). This CDR3 spans 16 amino acids. The V and J ends lost 4 bases and 4 bases, in that order; junction bases with no gene match: 8. For the CDR3, the DNA is TGTGCCAGCAGTTGGGACAGGTACGTACTTAATGAAAAACTGTTTTTT. It is translated as CASSWDRYVLNEKLFF.

The chain links TRBV11-2 to TRBJ2-1; D gene unclear. The germline V gene has CDR1 SGHAT and CDR2 FQNNGV. V lost 5 bases, J lost 3 bases, and 14 bases lay in between. This CDR3 is 15 amino acids long. The CDR3 nucleotides are TGTGCCAGCAGCGCCCACAGAAGAAGCTACAATGAGCAGTTCTTC. Amino acids: CASSAHRRSYNEQFF.

V gene TRBV4-2 combines with J gene TRBJ1-1; possible D gene TRBD1, 5 bases. Germline V gives CDR1 LGHNA, CDR2 YNFKEQ. CDR3 size: 13 residues. V gave up 4 bases and J gave up 1 base, with 7 bases separating them. As DNA, the CDR3 is TGTGCCAGCAGCCCCGGACAGAACACTGAAGCTTTCTTT. This codes for CASSPGQNTEAFF.

V gene TRBV6-6 combines with J gene TRBJ1-2; possible D gene TRBD1, 5 bases. The CDR3 spans 13 residues. With 6 bases removed from V and 8 bases from J, the gap between germline ends came to 16 bases. Germline V gene data show CDR1 as MNHNY and CDR2 as SVGAGI (reference sequence). This CDR3 is CASSPGPRGGYTF. The CDR3 DNA follows: TGTGCCAGCAGCCCCGGGCCCCGGGGGGGCTACACCTTC.

V is TRBV11-2 and J is TRBJ2-5; 14 bases line up with TRBD2. Germline lookup yields CDR1 SGHAT and CDR2 FQNNGV. CDR3 length: 15 residues. J was trimmed by 2 bases and V by 8 bases; bases with no gene match: 4. CDR3 nucleotides: TGTGCCAGCGACCGACTAGCGGGGGGGCAAGAGACCCAGTACTTC. Translated, it gives CASDRLAGGQETQYF. Supplemented by reference TRBV11-2 and TRBJ2-5, the full variable domain reads EAGVAQSPRYKIIEKRQSVAFWCNPISGHATLYWYQQILGQGPKLLIQFQNNGVVDDSQLPKDRFSAERLKGVDSTLKIQPAKLEDSAVYLCASDRLAGGQETQYFGPGTRLLVL.

The chain has TRBV4-1 and TRBJ2-7, with TRBD1 matching 7 bases. Trimming cost V 0 bases and J 2 bases; bases outside gene matches: 4. This CDR3 is built from 15 residues. Germline CDR1 and CDR2: MGHRA and YSYEKL. CDR3 in DNA: TGCGCCAGCAGCCAAGAAGGGACAGAAGCCTACGAGCAGTACTTC. Protein: CASSQEGTEAYEQYF.

The chain combines TRBV2 with TRBJ1-2, with 9 positions matching TRBD1. The CDR3 length is 15 residues. J lost 1 base, V lost 3 bases, and 3 bases had no gene match. Germline values: CDR1 SNHLY, CDR2 FYNNEI. The CDR3 nucleotides are TGTGCCAGCAGTGAGGGGACAGGGATTAACTATGGCTACACCTTC. Its protein product is CASSEGTGINYGYTF.

V usage is TRBV4-1 and J usage is TRBJ2-7, with D possibly matching TRBD1 (6 bases). Germline lookup yields CDR1 MGHRA and CDR2 YSYEKL. The CDR3 contains 16 residues. Trimming cost V 1 base and J 2 bases, with 15 bases left between them. In DNA, the CDR3 is TGCGCCAGCAGCCAAGTGGACAGTCCAGGCGCCTACGAGCAGTACTTC. Encoded protein: CASSQVDSPGAYEQYF.

The chain combines TRBV5-1 with TRBJ2-5, with 7 nucleotides matching TRBD2. The CDR3 is 16 amino acids. V lost 0 bases to trimming and J lost 2 bases; unmatched junction nucleotides: 7. Germline lookup yields CDR1 SGHRS and CDR2 YFSETQ. DNA of the CDR3: TGCGCCAGCAGCTTGGACGCAGCGGGGCTACAAGAGACCCAGTACTTC. Translated: CASSLDAAGLQETQYF.

This rearrangement joins TRBV4-3 to TRBJ2-4; tentative D call: TRBD2 (5 bases). V shed 3 bases and J shed 0 bases, with 6 bases lying between them. Germline lookup yields CDR1 LGHNA and CDR2 YSLEER. The CDR3 contains 14 residues. This CDR3 is CASSQRVAKNIQYF. The CDR3 DNA sequence: TGCGCCAGCAGCCAGAGGGTAGCCAAAAACATTCAGTACTTC.

The DNA of the CDR3 is TGTGCCAGCAGCAGACTATCCGGGCTTTGGAACACTGAAGCTTTCTTT. Its translation is CASSRLSGLWNTEAFF. The gene calls are TRBV28 and TRBJ1-1; D unclear. The CDR3 is 16 residues long. Germline CDR1 reads MDHEN; CDR2 reads SYDVKM. Trimming removed 6 bases from V and 1 base from J, with 18 bases in between.